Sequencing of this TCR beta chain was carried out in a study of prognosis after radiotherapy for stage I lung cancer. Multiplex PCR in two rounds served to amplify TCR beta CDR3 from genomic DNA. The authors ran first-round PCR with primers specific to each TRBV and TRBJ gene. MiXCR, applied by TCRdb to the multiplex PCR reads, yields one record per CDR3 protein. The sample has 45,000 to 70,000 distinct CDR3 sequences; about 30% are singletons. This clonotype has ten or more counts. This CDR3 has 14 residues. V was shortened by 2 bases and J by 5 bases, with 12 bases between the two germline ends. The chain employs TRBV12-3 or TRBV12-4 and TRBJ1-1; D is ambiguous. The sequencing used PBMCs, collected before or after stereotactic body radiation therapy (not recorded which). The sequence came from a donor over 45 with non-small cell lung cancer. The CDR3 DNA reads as TGTGCCAGCAGTTTACAGCCCCGGGGAACTGAAGCTTTCTTT. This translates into CASSLQPRGTEAFF.